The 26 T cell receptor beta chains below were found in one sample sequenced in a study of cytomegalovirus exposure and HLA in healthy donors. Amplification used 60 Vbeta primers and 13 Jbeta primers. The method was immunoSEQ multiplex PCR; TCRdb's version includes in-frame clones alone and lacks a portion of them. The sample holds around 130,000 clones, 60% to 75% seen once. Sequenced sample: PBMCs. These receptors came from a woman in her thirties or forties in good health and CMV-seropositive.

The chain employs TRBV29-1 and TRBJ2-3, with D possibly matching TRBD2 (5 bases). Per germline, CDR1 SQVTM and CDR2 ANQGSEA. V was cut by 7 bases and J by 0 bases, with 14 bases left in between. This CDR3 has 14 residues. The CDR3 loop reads CSAAGLTSTDTQYF. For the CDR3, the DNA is TGCAGCGCCGCAGGACTTACTAGCACAGATACGCAGTATTTT.

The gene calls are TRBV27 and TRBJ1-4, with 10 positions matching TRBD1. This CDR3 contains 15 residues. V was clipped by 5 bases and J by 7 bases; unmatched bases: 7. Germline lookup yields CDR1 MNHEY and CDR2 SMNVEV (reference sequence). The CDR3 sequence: CASSHGQGGSEKLFF. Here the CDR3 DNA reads TGTGCCAGCAGTCACGGACAGGGGGGGAGTGAAAAACTGTTTTTT. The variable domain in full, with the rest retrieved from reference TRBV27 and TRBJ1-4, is EAQVTQNPRYLITVTGKKLTVTCSQNMNHEYMSWYRQDPGLGLRQIYYSMNVEVTDKGDVPEGYKVSRKEKRNFPLILESPSPNQTSLYFCASSHGQGGSEKLFFGSGTQLSVL.

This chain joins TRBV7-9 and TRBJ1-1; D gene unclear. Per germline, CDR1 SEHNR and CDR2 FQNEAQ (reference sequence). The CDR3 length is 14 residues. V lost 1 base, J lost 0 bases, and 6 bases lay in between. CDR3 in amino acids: CASSLGAMNTEAFF. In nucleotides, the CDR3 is TGTGCCAGCAGCTTAGGGGCTATGAACACTGAAGCTTTCTTT.

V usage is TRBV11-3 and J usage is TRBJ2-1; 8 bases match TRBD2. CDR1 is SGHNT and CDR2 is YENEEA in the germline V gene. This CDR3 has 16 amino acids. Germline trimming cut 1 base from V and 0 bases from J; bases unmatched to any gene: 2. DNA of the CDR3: TGTGCCAGCAGCTTAGGCGGGGGGACCTCCTACAATGAGCAGTTCTTC. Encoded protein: CASSLGGGTSYNEQFF.

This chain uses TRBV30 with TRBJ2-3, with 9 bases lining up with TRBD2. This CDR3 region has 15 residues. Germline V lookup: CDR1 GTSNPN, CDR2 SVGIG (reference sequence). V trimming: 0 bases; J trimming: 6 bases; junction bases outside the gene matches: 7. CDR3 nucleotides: TGTGCCTGGAGTGTACATCGGCTAGCGGGGGATACGCAGTATTTT. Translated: CAWSVHRLAGDTQYF.

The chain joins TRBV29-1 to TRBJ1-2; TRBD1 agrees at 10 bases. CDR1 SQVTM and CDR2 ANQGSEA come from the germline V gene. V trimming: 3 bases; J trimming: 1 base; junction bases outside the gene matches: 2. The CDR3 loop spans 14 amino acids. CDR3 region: CSVDRDRGNYGYTF. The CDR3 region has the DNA TGCAGCGTTGATCGGGACAGGGGTAACTATGGCTACACCTTC.

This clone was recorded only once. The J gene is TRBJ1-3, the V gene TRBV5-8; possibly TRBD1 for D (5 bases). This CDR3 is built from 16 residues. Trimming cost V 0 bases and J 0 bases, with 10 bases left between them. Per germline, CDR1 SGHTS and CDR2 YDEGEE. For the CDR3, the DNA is TGTGCCAGCAGCTTGGGACAGCCGCCCTCTGGAAACACCATATATTTT. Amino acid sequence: CASSLGQPPSGNTIYF.

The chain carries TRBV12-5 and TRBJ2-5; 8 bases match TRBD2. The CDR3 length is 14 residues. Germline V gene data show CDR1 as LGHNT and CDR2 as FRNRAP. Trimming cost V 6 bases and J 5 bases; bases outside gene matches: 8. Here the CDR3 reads CASGSGGQRETQYF. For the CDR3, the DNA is TGTGCTAGTGGGTCGGGGGGGCAGCGGGAGACCCAGTACTTC. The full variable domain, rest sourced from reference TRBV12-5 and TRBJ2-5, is DARVTQTPRHKVTEMGQEVTMRCQPILGHNTVFWYRQTMMQGLELLAYFRNRAPLDDSGMPKDRFSAEMPDATLATLKIQPSEPRDSAVYFCASGSGGQRETQYFGPGTRLLVL.

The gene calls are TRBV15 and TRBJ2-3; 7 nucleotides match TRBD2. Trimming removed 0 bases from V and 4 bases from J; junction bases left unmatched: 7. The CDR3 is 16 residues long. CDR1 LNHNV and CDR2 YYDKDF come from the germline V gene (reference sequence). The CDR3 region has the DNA TGTGCCACCAGCAGAGATCGGCGGGAGTCTCCAGATACGCAGTATTTT. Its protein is CATSRDRRESPDTQYF.

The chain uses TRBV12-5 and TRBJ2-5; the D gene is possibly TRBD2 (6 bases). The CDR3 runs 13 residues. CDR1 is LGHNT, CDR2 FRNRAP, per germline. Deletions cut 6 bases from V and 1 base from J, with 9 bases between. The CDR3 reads CASGRGSQETQYF. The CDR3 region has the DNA TGTGCTAGTGGCCGGGGGAGCCAAGAGACCCAGTACTTC.

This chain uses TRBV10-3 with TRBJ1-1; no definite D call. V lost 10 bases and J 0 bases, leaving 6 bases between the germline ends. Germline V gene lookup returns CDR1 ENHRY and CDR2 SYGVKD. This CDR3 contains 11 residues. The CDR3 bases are TGTGCCAGCACTATGAACACTGAAGCTTTCTTT. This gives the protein CASTMNTEAFF.

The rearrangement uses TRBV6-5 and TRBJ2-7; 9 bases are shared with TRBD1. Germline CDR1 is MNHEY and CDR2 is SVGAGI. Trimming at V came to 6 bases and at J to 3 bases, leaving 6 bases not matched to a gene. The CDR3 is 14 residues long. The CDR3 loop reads CASSRGQGSYEQYF. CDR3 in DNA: TGTGCCAGCAGCCGGGGACAGGGTAGCTACGAGCAGTACTTC.

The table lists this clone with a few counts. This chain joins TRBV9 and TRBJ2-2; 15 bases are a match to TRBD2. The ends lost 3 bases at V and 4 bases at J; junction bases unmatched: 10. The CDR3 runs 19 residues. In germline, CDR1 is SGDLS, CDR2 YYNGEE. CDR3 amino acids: CASSERTSGGAEGTGELFF. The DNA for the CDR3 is TGTGCCAGCAGCGAACGGACTAGCGGGGGGGCCGAGGGCACCGGGGAGCTGTTTTTT.

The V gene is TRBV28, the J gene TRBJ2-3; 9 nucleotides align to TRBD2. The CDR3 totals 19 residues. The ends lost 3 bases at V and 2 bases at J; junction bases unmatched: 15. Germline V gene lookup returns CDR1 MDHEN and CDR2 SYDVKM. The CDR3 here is CASSFSGRVAGENTDTQYF. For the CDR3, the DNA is TGTGCCAGCAGTTTTTCGGGGCGGGTAGCGGGGGAGAACACAGATACGCAGTATTTT.

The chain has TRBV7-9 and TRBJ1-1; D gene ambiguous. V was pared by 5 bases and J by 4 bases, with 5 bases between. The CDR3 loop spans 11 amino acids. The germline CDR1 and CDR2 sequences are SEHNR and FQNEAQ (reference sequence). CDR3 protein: CASSPGTEAFF. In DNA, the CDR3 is TGTGCCAGCAGCCCCGGCACTGAAGCTTTCTTT.

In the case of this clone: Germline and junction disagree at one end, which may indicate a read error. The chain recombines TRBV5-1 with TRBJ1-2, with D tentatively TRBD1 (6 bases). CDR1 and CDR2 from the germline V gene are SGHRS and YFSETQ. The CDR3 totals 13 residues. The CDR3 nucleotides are TGCGCCAGCACCTTGGACAGCAAGTATGGCTACACCTTC. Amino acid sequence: CASTLDSKYGYTF. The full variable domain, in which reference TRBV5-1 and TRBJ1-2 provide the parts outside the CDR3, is KAGVTQTPRYLIKTRGQQVTLSCSPISGHRSVSWYQQTPGQGLQFLFEYFSETQRNKGNFPGRFSGRQFSNSRSEMNVSTLELGDSALYLCASTLDSKYGYTFGSGTRLTVV.

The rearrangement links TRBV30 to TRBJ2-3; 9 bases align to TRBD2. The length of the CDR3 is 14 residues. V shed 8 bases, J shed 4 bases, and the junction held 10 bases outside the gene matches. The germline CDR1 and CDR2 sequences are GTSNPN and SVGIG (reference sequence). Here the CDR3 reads CARAAGGPADTQYF. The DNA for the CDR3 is TGTGCCCGGGCCGCGGGAGGGCCCGCAGATACGCAGTATTTT.

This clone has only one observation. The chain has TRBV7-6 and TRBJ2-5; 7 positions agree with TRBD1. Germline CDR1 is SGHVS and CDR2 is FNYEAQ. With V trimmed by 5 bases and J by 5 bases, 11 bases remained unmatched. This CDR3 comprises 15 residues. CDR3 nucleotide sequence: TGTGCCAGCAGCGCCAGACAGGGAAGGTGGGAGACCCAGTACTTC. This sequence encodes CASSARQGRWETQYF.

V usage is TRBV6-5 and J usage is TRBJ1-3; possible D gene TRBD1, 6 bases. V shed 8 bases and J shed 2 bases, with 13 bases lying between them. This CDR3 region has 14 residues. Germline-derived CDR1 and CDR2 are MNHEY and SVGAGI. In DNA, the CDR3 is TGTGCCAGCGGCGCGGGGGGCGCTGGAAACACCATATATTTT. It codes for CASGAGGAGNTIYF.

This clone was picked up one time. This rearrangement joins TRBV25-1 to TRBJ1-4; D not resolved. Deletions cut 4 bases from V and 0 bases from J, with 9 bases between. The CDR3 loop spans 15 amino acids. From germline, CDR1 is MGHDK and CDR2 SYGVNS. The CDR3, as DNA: TGTGCCAGCAGTGGCCACAGCACAACTAATGAAAAACTGTTTTTT. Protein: CASSGHSTTNEKLFF.

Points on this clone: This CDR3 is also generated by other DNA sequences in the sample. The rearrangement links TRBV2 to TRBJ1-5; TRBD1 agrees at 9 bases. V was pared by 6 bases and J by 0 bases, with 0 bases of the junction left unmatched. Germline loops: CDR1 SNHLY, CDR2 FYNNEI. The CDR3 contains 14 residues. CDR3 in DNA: TGTGCCAGCAGGGACAGGGGTAGCAATCAGCCCCAGCATTTT. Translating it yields CASRDRGSNQPQHF.

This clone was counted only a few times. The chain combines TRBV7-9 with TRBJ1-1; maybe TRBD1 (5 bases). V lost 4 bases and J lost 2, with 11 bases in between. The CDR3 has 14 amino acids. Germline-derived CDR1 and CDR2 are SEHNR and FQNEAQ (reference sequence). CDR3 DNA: TGTGCCAGCAGCTCCTCGACAGATAACACTGAAGCTTTCTTT. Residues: CASSSSTDNTEAFF.

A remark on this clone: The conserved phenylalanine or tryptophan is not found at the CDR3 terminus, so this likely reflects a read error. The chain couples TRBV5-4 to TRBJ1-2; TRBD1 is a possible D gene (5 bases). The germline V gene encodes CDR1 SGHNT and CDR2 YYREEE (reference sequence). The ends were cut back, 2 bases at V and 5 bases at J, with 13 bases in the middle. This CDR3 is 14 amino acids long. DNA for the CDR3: TGTGCCAGCAGCTTCAAAGACAGAACTTATGGCTACACCTCC. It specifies CASSFKDRTYGYTS.

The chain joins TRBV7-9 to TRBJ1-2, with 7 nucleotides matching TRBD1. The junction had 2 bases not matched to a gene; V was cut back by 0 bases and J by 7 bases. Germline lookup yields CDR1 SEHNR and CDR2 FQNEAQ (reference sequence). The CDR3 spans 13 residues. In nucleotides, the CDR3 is TGTGCCAGCAGCTTAGCAGGGGGCATTGGCTACACCTTC. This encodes CASSLAGGIGYTF.

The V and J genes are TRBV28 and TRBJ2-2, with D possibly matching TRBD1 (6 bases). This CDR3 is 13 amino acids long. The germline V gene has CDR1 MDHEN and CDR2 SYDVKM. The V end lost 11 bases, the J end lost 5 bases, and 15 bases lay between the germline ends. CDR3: CAARGTGTGELFF. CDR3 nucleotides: TGTGCCGCGAGGGGGACGGGGACCGGGGAGCTGTTTTTT.

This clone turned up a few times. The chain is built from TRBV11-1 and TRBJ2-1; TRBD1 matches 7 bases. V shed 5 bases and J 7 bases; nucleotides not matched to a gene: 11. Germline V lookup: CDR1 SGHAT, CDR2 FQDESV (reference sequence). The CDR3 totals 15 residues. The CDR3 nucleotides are TGTGCCAGCAGCCCACCGGGACAGCCTCTTAATGAGCAGTTCTTC. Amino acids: CASSPPGQPLNEQFF.